This entry concerns a single T cell receptor (beta chain). Its cognate antigen is unknown. Since a much larger clone is just one base distant, this may be a read error. The record originates from a study of type 1 regulatory T cells. Study-level background: T-allo10 is a Tr1-enriched, alloantigen-specific CD4 T cell product made in vitro. Points from the study as a whole: Type 1 regulatory T cells had a more restricted TCR repertoire than non-type 1 regulatory T cells.

TCRdb processed the reads anew with MiXCR; each CDR3 protein has one entry. The sample comprises tens of thousands of distinct CDR3 sequences, 10% to 15% of which are singletons, and approximately 8% rests with the top ten. The CDR3 is 14 residues long. Trimming shortened V by 2 bases and J by 1 base, and 6 bases separated the two germline ends. Germline V CDR1 and CDR2: SGHAT, FQNNGV. Sequenced: cultured non-Tr1 T cells, either the whole culture or a sorted T cell fraction (not recorded which). The TCR sequence derives from a human donor in good health. The V call is TRBV11-2, the J call TRBJ1-5; the D is unclear. CDR3 nucleotide sequence: TGTGCCAGCAGCTTATTGACAAGCAATCAGCCCCAGCATTTT. This sequence encodes CASSLLTSNQPQHF.